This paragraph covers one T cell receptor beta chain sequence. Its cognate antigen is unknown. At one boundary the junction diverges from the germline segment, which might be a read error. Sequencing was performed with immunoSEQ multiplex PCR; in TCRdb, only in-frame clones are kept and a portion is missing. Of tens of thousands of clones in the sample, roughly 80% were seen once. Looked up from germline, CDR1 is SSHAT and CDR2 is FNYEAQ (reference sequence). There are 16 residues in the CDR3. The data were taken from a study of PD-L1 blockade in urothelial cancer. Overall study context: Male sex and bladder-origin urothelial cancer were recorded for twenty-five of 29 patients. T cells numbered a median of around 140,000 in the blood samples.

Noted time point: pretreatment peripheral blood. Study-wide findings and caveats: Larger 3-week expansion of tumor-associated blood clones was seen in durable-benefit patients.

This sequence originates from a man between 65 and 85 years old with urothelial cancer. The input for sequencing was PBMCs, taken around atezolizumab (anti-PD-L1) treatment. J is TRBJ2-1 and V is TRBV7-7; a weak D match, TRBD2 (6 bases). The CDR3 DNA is TGTGCTAGCAGCTTAGCGCCCCAGGGAGGCTACAATGAGCAGTTCTTC. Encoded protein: CASSLAPQGGYNEQFF.